This T cell receptor (beta chain) was sequenced during a study of CD8+ T cells in alopecia areata. Treatment: oral pan-JAK inhibitor, 5-10 mg twice daily. cDNA serving as the sequencing template came from extracted, reverse transcribed RNA. Using immunoSEQ multiplex PCR, the repertoire was profiled, and TCRdb retains in-frame clones only, with some absent. The sample consists of approximately 180,000 clones, 40% to 65% of them appearing once. Germline lookup yields CDR1 MGHDK and CDR2 SYGVNS. V was pared by 4 bases and J by 8 bases, with 1 base of the junction left unmatched. The CDR3 loop spans 11 amino acids.

The sample consisted of CD8+ T cells sorted from blood, taken at week 24, from a patient treated with tofacitinib. This receptor was identified in a human donor with alopecia areata. The rearrangement links TRBV25-1 to TRBJ1-2; 7 positions agree with TRBD1. CDR3 residues: CASSGGGGYTF. The CDR3, as DNA: TGTGCCAGCAGTGGAGGGGGCGGCTACACCTTC.